The 17 T cell receptor beta chains below all came from one sample that was sequenced in a study of T cells in Graves' hyperthyroidism and ophthalmopathy. Amplification of TCR beta CDR3 regions used RNA as the template. An initial round of RT-PCR targeting the TCR CDR3 relied on the HTBI primer set. TCRdb used MiXCR to reprocess the multiplex PCR reads, holding one entry per CDR3 protein. The sample has hundreds of thousands of distinct CDR3 sequences; roughly 20% are singletons. Sequencing input: blood. Receptors were obtained from a man in his thirties or forties with Graves' ophthalmopathy.

This clonotype was found many times. This sequence joins TRBV7-2 and TRBJ1-2; no reliable D call. Per the germline V gene, CDR1 is SGHTA and CDR2 is FQGNSA. The germline V and J ends were trimmed by 3 bases and 0 bases, with 11 bases remaining between them. The CDR3 runs to 15 residues. The CDR3 DNA sequence: TGTGCCAGCAGCTTGGCAGGAGGCGCTAACTATGGCTACACCTTC. Protein product: CASSLAGGANYGYTF. Full variable domain (outside the CDR3, taken from reference TRBV7-2 and TRBJ1-2): GAGVSQSPSNKVTEKGKDVELRCDPISGHTALYWYRQSLGQGLEFLIYFQGNSAPDKSGLPSDRFSAERTGGSVSTLTIQRTQQEDSAVYLCASSLAGGANYGYTFGSGTRLTVV.

This clonotype was recorded at least ten times. V gene TRBV28 combines with J gene TRBJ1-5, with TRBD1 identical over 9 bases. Germline V CDR1 and CDR2: MDHEN, SYDVKM. The CDR3 runs 16 residues. V shed 5 bases, J shed 4 bases, and the junction held 9 bases outside the gene matches. The CDR3 reads CASSPTDRGPNQPQHF. CDR3 bases: TGTGCCAGCAGTCCAACGGACAGGGGACCTAATCAGCCCCAGCATTTT.

The chain couples TRBV20-1 to TRBJ2-1, with D perhaps matching TRBD1 (6 bases). The V end was cut by 5 bases, the J end by 6 bases, with 11 bases between. Germline CDR1 is DFQATT and CDR2 is SNEGSKA (reference sequence). CDR3 length: 12 residues. The CDR3 region is CSAYLRGNEQFF. DNA for the CDR3: TGCAGTGCTTATCTCAGGGGCAATGAGCAGTTCTTC.

The rearrangement joins TRBV7-2 to TRBJ2-7; D is uncertain. Germline lookup yields CDR1 SGHTA and CDR2 FQGNSA. Trimming cost V 5 bases and J 5 bases, with 10 bases left between them. This CDR3 region has 12 residues. The DNA of the CDR3 is TGTGCCAGCAGCCGGACGTCTGACGAGCAGTACTTC. It codes for CASSRTSDEQYF.

V usage is TRBV7-2 and J usage is TRBJ2-2, with D maybe TRBD1 (6 bases). This CDR3 region has 15 residues. Germline-derived CDR1 and CDR2 are SGHTA and FQGNSA. Trimming stripped 5 bases from V and 7 bases from J, with 17 bases between. In DNA form, the CDR3 reads TGTGCCAGCAGCCCCCGACAGGCTGGGGGCGGGGAGCTGTTTTTT. Protein sequence: CASSPRQAGGGELFF.

This clonotype was detected a few times. This chain joins TRBV15 and TRBJ2-5; D unclear. CDR1 and CDR2 from the germline V gene are LNHNV and YYDKDF (reference sequence). This CDR3 contains 13 residues. V was clipped by 7 bases and J by 2 bases, with 11 bases between them. This CDR3 is CATKDLIQETQYF. The DNA of the CDR3 is TGTGCCACCAAGGATTTAATTCAAGAGACCCAGTACTTC.

The sample holds many counts of this clonotype. The chain is built from TRBV27 and TRBJ1-1, with unresolved D. Looked up from germline, CDR1 is MNHEY and CDR2 is SMNVEV (reference sequence). V was shortened by 0 bases and J by 1 base, with 15 bases between the two germline ends. The CDR3 sequence is 17 residues long. CDR3 in amino acids: CASSLSSFGVPNTEAFF. CDR3 sequence (DNA): TGTGCCAGCAGTTTATCTTCCTTTGGGGTCCCGAACACTGAAGCTTTCTTT.

This clonotype was counted a few times. The V and J genes are TRBV11-1 and TRBJ1-4, with D possibly being TRBD1 (6 bases). Trimming shortened V by 4 bases and J by 3 bases, and 12 bases separated the two germline ends. The germline gives CDR1 SGHAT, CDR2 FQDESV (reference sequence). The CDR3 contains 15 residues. The CDR3 loop is CASSSHRDSNEKLFF. CDR3 nucleotides: TGTGCCAGCAGCTCCCACAGGGATTCTAATGAAAAACTGTTTTTT.

The chain couples TRBV3-1 to TRBJ1-1; no definite D call. V gave up 1 base and J gave up 6 bases, with 6 bases separating them. Germline V gene data show CDR1 as LGHDT and CDR2 as YNNKEL (reference sequence). This CDR3 is built from 12 residues. The CDR3 bases are TGTGCCAGCAGCCAAGGGCTGGCTGAAGCTTTCTTT. Its translation is CASSQGLAEAFF. Complete variable domain (other parts from reference TRBV3-1 and TRBJ1-1): DTAVSQTPKYLVTQMGNDKSIKCEQNLGHDTMYWYKQDSKKFLKIMFSYNNKELIINETVPNRFSPKSPDKAHLNLHINSLELGDSAVYFCASSQGLAEAFFGQGTRLTVV.

This clonotype was recorded at least ten times. The chain employs TRBV20-1 and TRBJ1-1, with TRBD1 as a possible D gene (6 bases). The CDR3 length is 14 residues. V was trimmed by 0 bases and J by 4 bases, leaving 12 bases between them. CDR1 and CDR2 from the germline V gene are DFQATT and SNEGSKA (reference sequence). DNA for the CDR3: TGCAGTGCTAGAGATGACAGGTCGGGCACTGAAGCTTTCTTT. Its translation: CSARDDRSGTEAFF.

This clonotype was counted between two and nine times. The chain uses TRBV10-2 and TRBJ1-5, with 7 bases lining up with TRBD1. The CDR3 runs to 18 residues. Germline lookup yields CDR1 WSHSY and CDR2 SAAADI. V dropped 4 bases and J dropped 0; count of bases not matched to a gene: 12. CDR3 DNA sequence: TGCGCCAGCAGTGTCGCGTCGACAGGGAGATATAGCAATCAGCCCCAGCATTTT. Its protein product is CASSVASTGRYSNQPQHF.

In its sample, this clonotype was seen many times. The chain employs TRBV6-1 and TRBJ1-5; D might be TRBD1 (5 bases). Germline lookup yields CDR1 MNHNS and CDR2 SASEGT. The CDR3 sequence is 13 residues long. V was pared by 3 bases and J by 7 bases, with 10 bases between. Here the CDR3 reads CASSEWDRQPQHF. The CDR3, as DNA: TGTGCCAGCAGTGAGTGGGACCGGCAGCCCCAGCATTTT.

A word on this clonotype: A much larger clone lies a single base off, so this may be a read error. V usage is TRBV12-3 or TRBV12-4 and J usage is TRBJ2-2, with D possibly being TRBD2 (5 bases). V lost 6 bases to trimming and J lost 6 bases, with 8 bases between them. This CDR3 spans 12 amino acids. The CDR3 region has the DNA TGTGCCAGCAGGAGGGATTCCGGGGAGCTGTTTTTT. As protein: CASRRDSGELFF.

This chain joins TRBV6-1 and TRBJ2-2; TRBD2 aligns across 8 bases. V lost 4 bases, J lost 3 bases, and 10 bases stayed unmatched. CDR3 length: 17 residues. CDR1 and CDR2 from the germline V gene are MNHNS and SASEGT. CDR3 sequence (DNA): TGTGCCAGCAGTGGATTCCGGGAGGGGTGGGACACCGGGGAGCTGTTTTTT. Translated: CASSGFREGWDTGELFF.

V and J are TRBV20-1 and TRBJ2-1; 11 nucleotides match TRBD2. V shed 3 bases, J shed 4 bases, and the junction held 11 bases outside the gene matches. There are 17 residues in the CDR3. Germline values: CDR1 DFQATT, CDR2 SNEGSKA (reference sequence). The CDR3 is CSARPGAGLAVYNEQFF. The CDR3 DNA is TGCAGTGCTAGGCCCGGGGCGGGACTAGCGGTTTACAATGAGCAGTTCTTC.

The V gene is TRBV27, the J gene TRBJ1-6; maybe TRBD1 (5 bases). CDR1 and CDR2 (germline): MNHEY, SMNVEV (reference sequence). This CDR3 has 13 amino acids. V was trimmed by 5 bases and J by 7 bases, leaving 9 bases between them. Written as DNA, the CDR3 is TGTGCCAGCAGTGAACGACAGAATTCACCCCTCCACTTT. Translating gives CASSERQNSPLHF.

This clonotype was recorded once. This sequence joins TRBV5-1 and TRBJ2-7; D might be TRBD2 (6 bases). V lost 2 bases, J lost 3 bases, and 15 bases lay in between. The CDR3 extends over 15 amino acids. Germline CDR1 is SGHRS and CDR2 is YFSETQ. CDR3 protein: CASSLSAGSYYEQYF. The CDR3 DNA sequence: TGCGCCAGCAGCTTATCCGCGGGATCCTACTACGAGCAGTACTTC.